A selection of T cell receptor beta chains follows, all from one sample in a study of blood T cell repertoires in COVID-19. TCRdb keeps only in-frame clones here, not all; method: immunoSEQ multiplex PCR. The data hold tens of thousands of clones, with 70% to 90% observed a single time. Sequenced sample: peripheral blood. These receptor sequences come from a woman aged 40 to 50 with active or convalescent COVID-19. CDR3s include the opening cysteine and the closing phenylalanine or tryptophan. The order of the fields is D gene, J gene, clone size, V gene, CDR3 DNA, CDR3 protein. A D gene is named only where the DNA matches it firmly. Where a row states a size, it is once, few, many or the class of an expanded clone; other rows omit it.

D gene: -; J gene: TRBJ2-3; clone size: -; V gene: TRBV5-1; CDR3 DNA: TGCGCCAGCAGCTTGAACGGCGGGACGAGCACAGATACGCAGTATTTT; CDR3 protein: CASSLNGGTSTDTQYF
D gene: -; J gene: TRBJ1-1; clone size: -; V gene: TRBV30; CDR3 DNA: TGTGCCTGGAGGGGTAAGCGACAGGCCGTGAACACTGAAGCTTTCTTT; CDR3 protein: CAWRGKRQAVNTEAFF
D gene: TRBD1; J gene: TRBJ1-2; clone size: -; V gene: TRBV19; CDR3 DNA: TGTGCCAGTAGTTCCGGACAGGGGTATGGCTACACCTTC; CDR3 protein: CASSSGQGYGYTF
D gene: TRBD2; J gene: TRBJ2-3; clone size: -; V gene: TRBV5-1; CDR3 DNA: TGCGCCAGCAGACTAGCGGCACTTAGGGATACGCAGTATTTT; CDR3 protein: CASRLAALRDTQYF
D gene: TRBD1; J gene: TRBJ1-6; clone size: few; V gene: TRBV6-5; CDR3 DNA: TGTGCCAGCAGTACCACCGGGACAGGGGCTTCACCCCTCCACTTT; CDR3 protein: CASSTTGTGASPLHF
D gene: TRBD1; J gene: TRBJ2-2; clone size: -; V gene: TRBV30; CDR3 DNA: TGTGCCTGGAACCCGGACAGGGCGTGGACCGGGGAGCTGTTTTTT; CDR3 protein: CAWNPDRAWTGELFF
D gene: -; J gene: TRBJ1-1; clone size: -; V gene: TRBV7-9; CDR3 DNA: TGTGCCAGCAGCTTAGTCGGGGGAAACACTGAAGCTTTCTTT; CDR3 protein: CASSLVGGNTEAFF
D gene: -; J gene: TRBJ2-1; clone size: few; V gene: TRBV28; CDR3 DNA: TGTGCCAGCAGTCTTAGCGGTGAGCAGTTCTTC; CDR3 protein: CASSLSGEQFF
D gene: TRBD1; J gene: TRBJ2-2; clone size: -; V gene: TRBV4-3; CDR3 DNA: TGCGCCAGCAGCCAATATACAGGGGATCTTAAGGAGCTGTTTTTT; CDR3 protein: CASSQYTGDLKELFF
D gene: -; J gene: TRBJ2-5; clone size: -; V gene: TRBV19; CDR3 DNA: TGTGCCAGTAGTATTATGGGGGCGAAACAAGAGACCCAGTACTTC; CDR3 protein: CASSIMGAKQETQYF
D gene: TRBD2; J gene: TRBJ2-1; clone size: once; V gene: TRBV5-4; CDR3 DNA: TGTGCCAGCAGCTTGGGCGCGCTAGCGGGAGGGGGCCGGGTAGGGAATGAGCAGTTCTTC; CDR3 protein: CASSLGALAGGGRVGNEQFF
D gene: -; J gene: TRBJ2-5; clone size: once; V gene: TRBV21-1; CDR3 DNA: TGTGCCAGCAGCACCCCCCGGCGGGCCAGGGGGCTAGAGACCCAGTACTTC; CDR3 protein: CASSTPRRARGLETQYF
D gene: TRBD2; J gene: TRBJ2-7; clone size: -; V gene: TRBV4-3; CDR3 DNA: TGCGCCAGCAGCCCCGGGGGGGAGGACTACGAGCAGTACTTC; CDR3 protein: CASSPGGEDYEQYF
D gene: -; J gene: TRBJ2-7; clone size: once; V gene: TRBV28; CDR3 DNA: TGTGCCAGCAGTTTATTCCGGGGTGTAATCTACGAGCAGTACTTC; CDR3 protein: CASSLFRGVIYEQYF